These T cell receptor beta chains were read from a single sample in a study of blood T cell repertoires in COVID-19. This table comes from immunoSEQ multiplex PCR, and its TCRdb copy is limited to in-frame clones, with some not included. The sample holds fewer than 300,000 clones, 82% seen once. What was sequenced was peripheral blood. All receptors come from a woman between 18 and 29 years old with acute or convalescent COVID-19. Each CDR3 is given with its conserved first and last residue. The order of the fields is clone size, D gene, J gene, V gene, CDR3 protein, CDR3 DNA. D genes are given only for firm matches. Clone size is not always given. Where it is, it says once, few, many or a class for expanded clones.

>NA|NA|TRBJ2-1|TRBV21-1
CASSKFAPRTGPSYNEQFF
TGTGCCAGCAGCAAATTTGCCCCCAGGACAGGTCCCAGCTACAATGAGCAGTTCTTC
>NA|TRBD1|TRBJ1-2|TRBV5-5
CASSASGQGNYGYTF
TGTGCCAGCAGCGCTTCGGGACAGGGCAACTATGGCTACACCTTC
>NA|NA|TRBJ2-7|TRBV21-1
CASSKNRQRIVDEQYF
TGTGCCAGCAGCAAAAATAGGCAGAGGATTGTGGACGAGCAGTACTTC
>NA|NA|TRBJ2-7|TRBV7-9
CASSFLLGGLYEQYF
TGTGCCAGCAGCTTCCTGCTCGGCGGGCTTTACGAGCAGTACTTC
>few|TRBD1|TRBJ1-2|TRBV19
CASSTLNPGQTNYGYTF
TGTGCCAGTAGTACCCTCAACCCGGGACAGACGAACTATGGCTACACCTTC
>NA|NA|TRBJ2-3|TRBV3-1/TRBV3-2
CASSQLGGSTDTQYF
TGTGCCAGCAGCCAATTGGGGGGAAGCACAGATACGCAGTATTTT
>NA|NA|TRBJ2-7|TRBV7-2
CASSSTRLGEQYF
TGTGCCAGCAGCTCAACCCGACTAGGCGAGCAGTACTTC
>NA|TRBD2|TRBJ2-7|TRBV7-9
CASSSSGTPPYEQYF
TGTGCCAGCAGCTCTAGCGGGACCCCCCCCTACGAGCAGTACTTC
>NA|TRBD1|TRBJ2-3|TRBV6-4
CASSADDRAGTDTQYF
TGTGCCAGCAGTGCCGACGACAGGGCGGGCACAGATACGCAGTATTTT
>NA|TRBD2|TRBJ2-1|TRBV10-1
CASSGGLAGSNEQFF
TGCGCCAGCAGTGGCGGACTAGCGGGAAGCAATGAGCAGTTCTTC
>NA|NA|TRBJ2-7|TRBV15
CATSRGTGFSYEQYF
TGTGCCACCAGCAGAGGTACAGGGTTCTCCTACGAGCAGTACTTC
>NA|NA|TRBJ2-1|TRBV27
CASRSGPRRDSSYNEQFF
TGTGCCAGCAGATCGGGACCCCGGCGGGACAGCTCCTACAATGAGCAGTTCTTC
>NA|NA|TRBJ2-1|TRBV27
CASRSGGPVSYNEQFF
TGTGCCAGCAGAAGCGGAGGGCCGGTATCCTACAATGAGCAGTTCTTC
>NA|NA|TRBJ2-1|TRBV19
CASSGLARVGEQFF
TGTGCCAGTAGTGGGCTAGCGCGTGTGGGTGAGCAGTTCTTC
>NA|TRBD1|TRBJ1-5|TRBV2
CASSEGTGRQPQHF
TGTGCCAGCAGTGAAGGGACAGGGCGTCAGCCCCAGCATTTT
>NA|NA|TRBJ1-6|TRBV25-1
CASHLSSYNSPLHF
TGTGCCAGTCATCTAAGCTCCTATAATTCACCCCTCCACTTT
>NA|TRBD1|TRBJ1-2|TRBV7-2
CASSSAGQVASYGYTF
TGTGCCAGCAGCTCTGCTGGACAGGTAGCGAGCTATGGCTACACCTTC
>NA|TRBD1|TRBJ2-5|TRBV11-2
CASSWTGGKETQYF
TGTGCCAGCAGCTGGACAGGGGGGAAAGAGACCCAGTACTTC
>NA|TRBD1|TRBJ2-1|TRBV5-1
CASRLGTGKDEQFF
TGCGCCAGCAGGCTAGGGACAGGGAAAGATGAGCAGTTCTTC
>NA|TRBD2|TRBJ2-2|TRBV9
CASSDAGGPVGELFF
TGTGCCAGCAGCGACGCGGGAGGGCCTGTCGGGGAGCTGTTTTTT
>once|TRBD1|TRBJ1-1|TRBV12-3/TRBV12-4
CASRFTGGTEAFF
TGTGCCAGCAGATTTACAGGGGGCACTGAAGCTTTCTTT
>NA|TRBD1|TRBJ2-7|TRBV19
CASSNGRDRVEQYF
TGTGCCAGTAGTAACGGGCGGGACAGGGTCGAGCAGTACTTC
>NA|NA|TRBJ2-7|TRBV4-3
CASSQDLRGYEQYF
TGCGCCAGCAGCCAAGATCTTAGGGGCTACGAGCAGTACTTC
>NA|NA|TRBJ1-1|TRBV21-1
CASSTKRTGLGTEAFF
TGTGCCAGCAGCACAAAGAGGACAGGGCTAGGCACTGAAGCTTTCTTT
>once|NA|TRBJ1-1|TRBV30
CAWSPDSEAFF
TGTGCCTGGAGTCCGGACAGTGAAGCTTTCTTT
>NA|TRBD2|TRBJ2-1|TRBV19
CASSVLAGDNNEQFF
TGTGCCAGTAGTGTACTAGCGGGGGATAACAATGAGCAGTTCTTC
>NA|NA|TRBJ1-1|TRBV4-3
CASSQDFEDSGLDTEAFF
TGCGCCAGCAGCCAAGATTTTGAGGACAGCGGTTTGGACACTGAAGCTTTCTTT
>NA|NA|TRBJ1-4|TRBV9
CASSVAGLSEKLFF
TGTGCCAGCAGCGTGGCAGGGCTTTCGGAAAAACTGTTTTTT
>few|NA|TRBJ1-3|TRBV19
CATQKGVSGNTIYF
TGTGCCACCCAAAAAGGGGTCTCTGGAAACACCATATATTTT
>NA|TRBD1|TRBJ1-1|TRBV23-1
CASSQSLAQQGANTEAFF
TGCGCCAGCAGTCAATCATTGGCCCAACAGGGGGCCAACACTGAAGCTTTCTTT
>once|NA|TRBJ1-1|TRBV28
CASSWPNTEAFF
TGTGCCAGCTCTTGGCCGAACACTGAAGCTTTCTTT
>NA|NA|TRBJ1-5|TRBV7-2
CASSSNSNQPQHF
TGTGCCAGCAGCTCAAATAGCAATCAGCCCCAGCATTTT
>NA|TRBD2|TRBJ2-5|TRBV11-2
CASSVRGRLAGEETQYF
TGTGCCAGCAGCGTACGAGGAAGGCTAGCGGGAGAAGAGACCCAGTACTTC
>NA|TRBD2|TRBJ2-3|TRBV3-1/TRBV3-2
CASSQDRTSGDPKDTDTQYF
TGTGCCAGCAGCCAAGATAGGACTAGCGGGGATCCAAAAGACACAGATACGCAGTATTTT
>NA|NA|TRBJ1-6|TRBV4-3
CASSQGIDRQGVLDSPLHF
TGCGCCAGCAGCCAAGGGATCGACAGACAAGGGGTTTTGGATTCACCCCTCCACTTT
>NA|TRBD1|TRBJ2-1|TRBV7-9
CASRQGQGATNEQFF
TGTGCCAGCAGACAAGGACAGGGGGCCACCAATGAGCAGTTCTTC